The 16 T cell receptor beta chains below were found in one sample sequenced in a study of cytomegalovirus exposure and HLA in healthy donors. The PCR employed 60 Vbeta primers together with 13 Jbeta primers. Profiling relied on immunoSEQ multiplex PCR, and the TCRdb table lists in-frame clones only, not all of them. The sample contains about 130,000 clones, around 82% of which appear only once. The sample comprised PBMCs. The receptor source for this set is a man in his fifties or sixties in good health and CMV-seronegative.

Only one count was recorded for this clone. This chain links TRBV28 with TRBJ2-5; D may be TRBD2 (5 bases). The CDR3 has 15 residues. Germline loops: CDR1 MDHEN, CDR2 SYDVKM. The V and J ends lost 6 bases and 4 bases respectively, with 18 bases between them. CDR3 DNA: TGTGCCAGCAGGGATTCAGGAGGTCCGGGAGAGACCCAGTACTTC. Amino acids: CASRDSGGPGETQYF.

This rearrangement joins TRBV6-1 to TRBJ1-2; D uncertain. The CDR3 totals 14 residues. Germline CDR1 is MNHNS and CDR2 is SASEGT. Between the trimmed V and J ends, which lost 4 bases and 4 bases, there was a span of 13 bases. The CDR3 DNA reads as TGTGCCAGCAGTGGGGAGGAGCGGGGCTATGGCTACACCTTC. Amino acid sequence: CASSGEERGYGYTF.

The rearrangement links TRBV28 to TRBJ2-7; 9 nucleotides align to TRBD1. Trimming removed 5 bases from V and 5 bases from J; junction bases left unmatched: 10. The CDR3 is 15 residues long. Germline CDR1 MDHEN, CDR2 SYDVKM. CDR3 sequence: CASSLTGGSFNEQYF. The DNA for the CDR3 is TGTGCCAGCAGTCTGACAGGGGGTAGCTTTAACGAGCAGTACTTC.

The J gene is TRBJ2-7, the V gene TRBV7-6; 8 bases line up with TRBD1. Germline loops: CDR1 SGHVS, CDR2 FNYEAQ. Trimming at V came to 2 bases and at J to 5 bases, leaving 5 bases not matched to a gene. This CDR3 region has 14 residues. CDR3 amino acids: CASSLNPGGNEQYF. CDR3 DNA: TGTGCCAGCAGCTTAAACCCAGGGGGCAACGAGCAGTACTTC. Based on the CDR3 plus reference TRBV7-6 and TRBJ2-7, the full variable domain is GAGVSQSPRYKVTKRGQDVALRCDPISGHVSLYWYRQALGQGPEFLTYFNYEAQQDKSGLPNDRFSAERPEGSISTLTIQRTEQRDSAMYRCASSLNPGGNEQYFGPGTRLTVT.

The chain carries TRBV7-3 and TRBJ2-1, with 16 bases that match TRBD2. The V gene end was trimmed by 4 bases and the J gene end by 9 bases; junction bases not matched to a gene: 6. Germline lookup yields CDR1 SGHTA and CDR2 FQGTGA. The CDR3 consists of 16 residues. This CDR3 is CASSSGLAGGRGEQFF. CDR3 in DNA: TGTGCCAGCAGCTCGGGACTAGCGGGGGGGCGGGGTGAGCAGTTCTTC. Looking up the rest from reference TRBV7-3 and TRBJ2-1 gives the full variable domain: GAGVSQTPSNKVTEKGKYVELRCDPISGHTALYWYRQSLGQGPEFLIYFQGTGAADDSGLPNDRFFAVRPEGSVSTLKIQRTERGDSAVYLCASSSGLAGGRGEQFFGPGTRLTVL.

V is TRBV7-2 and J is TRBJ2-1, with D perhaps matching TRBD1 (5 bases). The CDR3 loop spans 15 amino acids. CDR1 SGHTA and CDR2 FQGNSA come from the germline V gene. V shed 5 bases and J shed 4 bases, with 15 bases lying between them. Here the CDR3 reads CASSPDSSGYNEQFF. DNA for the CDR3: TGTGCCAGCAGCCCTGACAGCTCCGGGTACAATGAGCAGTTCTTC.

The chain has TRBV5-1 and TRBJ2-7; 7 bases match TRBD1. The CDR3 has 13 amino acids. The junction had 7 bases not matched to a gene; V was cut back by 4 bases and J by 6 bases. Per germline, CDR1 SGHRS and CDR2 YFSETQ. CDR3 nucleotides: TGCGCCAGCAGCACTAACAGGGGATCCGAGCAGTACTTC. This sequence encodes CASSTNRGSEQYF.

The chain has TRBV28 and TRBJ1-4, with 8 positions matching TRBD1. V lost 2 bases and J lost 2; bases outside the gene matches: 4. CDR1 is MDHEN, CDR2 SYDVKM, per germline. The CDR3 runs to 16 residues. The DNA for the CDR3 is TGTGCCAGCAGTTTAAGGCCAGGGGGCACTAATGAAAAACTGTTTTTT. Protein product: CASSLRPGGTNEKLFF.

The genes are TRBV10-3 and TRBJ1-5; no clear D gene. The CDR3 runs 14 residues. V shed 2 bases and J shed 4 bases, with 9 bases lying between them. Germline V gives CDR1 ENHRY, CDR2 SYGVKD. This CDR3 reads CAISERRENQPQHF. CDR3 in DNA: TGTGCCATCAGTGAGAGGAGGGAAAATCAGCCCCAGCATTTT.

This chain joins TRBV18 and TRBJ2-5; TRBD2 agrees at 7 bases. Trimming at V came to 9 bases and at J to 2 bases, leaving 6 bases not matched to a gene. This CDR3 comprises 13 residues. Per germline, CDR1 KGHSH and CDR2 LQKENI. The CDR3 sequence: CARVRGLQETQYF. DNA for the CDR3: TGTGCCAGAGTTAGGGGACTACAAGAGACCCAGTACTTC.

This clone was found a few times. This chain joins TRBV10-3 and TRBJ2-2; 8 positions match TRBD1. V shed 3 bases, J shed 1 base, and the junction held 1 base outside the gene matches. Germline V gives CDR1 ENHRY, CDR2 SYGVKD. The CDR3 is 15 amino acids. Here the CDR3 reads CAISEGTGNTGELFF. The CDR3 region has the DNA TGTGCCATCAGTGAAGGGACAGGGAACACCGGGGAGCTGTTTTTT.

This clone was seen a single time. The chain recombines TRBV29-1 with TRBJ2-1; 11 nucleotides agree with TRBD2. CDR3 size: 15 residues. J was trimmed by 6 bases and V by 5 bases; bases with no gene match: 9. Germline loops: CDR1 SQVTM, CDR2 ANQGSEA. The CDR3 protein is CSVKLGTSGINEQFF. The CDR3 DNA reads as TGCAGCGTTAAGCTCGGGACTAGCGGAATCAATGAGCAGTTCTTC.

The chain uses TRBV11-3 and TRBJ1-1; no clear D. The CDR3 is made up of 14 amino acids. Trimming left V 4 bases short and J 4 bases short, with 13 bases between. In germline, CDR1 is SGHNT, CDR2 YENEEA. The CDR3, as DNA: TGTGCCAGCAGCTCTTCGACGGGGAGCACTGAAGCTTTCTTT. Amino acids: CASSSSTGSTEAFF. The variable domain in full, with the rest retrieved from reference TRBV11-3 and TRBJ1-1, is EAGVVQSPRYKIIEKKQPVAFWCNPISGHNTLYWYLQNLGQGPELLIRYENEEAVDDSQLPKDRFSAERLKGVDSTLKIQPAELGDSAVYLCASSSSTGSTEAFFGQGTRLTVV.

The rearrangement joins TRBV29-1 to TRBJ1-2, with TRBD1 identical over 8 bases. There are 15 residues in the CDR3. From germline, CDR1 is SQVTM and CDR2 ANQGSEA. The V and J ends lost 4 bases and 4 bases, in that order; junction bases with no gene match: 11. The CDR3 sequence: CSVALGTGKVYGYTF. DNA of the CDR3: TGCAGCGTTGCCCTCGGGACAGGAAAAGTCTATGGCTACACCTTC.

The V gene is TRBV2, the J gene TRBJ2-4, with 12 bases that match TRBD1. The CDR3 sequence is 21 residues long. Per germline, CDR1 SNHLY and CDR2 FYNNEI. Unmatched junction bases numbered 15, after V lost 2 bases and J lost 1 base. The CDR3 spells CASSENGDRGRISAAKNIQYF. As DNA, the CDR3 is TGTGCCAGCAGTGAAAATGGGGACAGGGGGCGGATATCAGCTGCCAAAAACATTCAGTACTTC.

The J gene is TRBJ2-7, the V gene TRBV5-1, with a tentative D call TRBD2 (5 bases). V lost 4 bases and J 8 bases, leaving 16 bases between the germline ends. The CDR3 contains 13 residues. Germline V gene data show CDR1 as SGHRS and CDR2 as YFSETQ. In DNA, the CDR3 is TGCGCCAGCAGCCCTACTAGGTTTGCTCAGCAGTACTTC. Protein product: CASSPTRFAQQYF.